The subject of this entry is one T cell receptor beta chain. Its antigen remains unknown. Construction of TCR beta libraries was performed using quantitative 5'-RACE with molecular barcodes. TCRdb called the 5' RACE reads again in MiXCR, with one record for every CDR3 protein. The sample lists some 800,000 distinct CDR3 sequences, about an eighth occurring once. V was clipped by 0 bases and J by 0 bases, with 10 bases between them. Germline V gene data show CDR1 as SGDLS and CDR2 as YYNGEE. CDR3 length equals 16 residues. This sample is part of a study of CD8 T cells in ankylosing spondylitis. Study-level findings and limits: Existing reports had already noted some motif variants in reactive arthritis synovial fluid and blood. Disease-linked clones were reportedly significantly enriched in matched ankylosing spondylitis synovial fluid. Seemingly characteristic of ankylosing spondylitis blood was a TCR beta motif consisting of under 10 highly homologous variants. CD8+ disease-linked clones were present at relatively low frequencies in blood.

This clonotype originated in a male donor with ankylosing spondylitis. The chain uses TRBV9 and TRBJ2-1; possibly TRBD2 for D (5 bases). Input material: blood, either unsorted or a sorted T cell fraction (not recorded which). This chain's CDR3 is CASSVGGGSSYNEQFF. The CDR3 coding sequence is TGTGCCAGCAGCGTAGGTGGAGGTAGCTCCTACAATGAGCAGTTCTTC.